This T cell receptor (beta chain) is from a study of siplizumab effects on memory and regulatory T cells. Study findings and constraints: There appeared to be greater diversity in naive T cells than in memory cells, and naive T cells seemed major contributors to the alloresponse. Controls had around 26% Treg-derived mappable alloreactive CD4+ clones on average, versus roughly 70% with siplizumab.

The CDR3 consists of 14 residues. Germline V gene data show CDR1 as GTSNPN and CDR2 as SVGIG (reference sequence). Trimming took 1 base from V and 12 from J, leaving 19 bases between them. Concerning this clone itself: Its antigen is unidentified.

TCRdb's copy holds only in-frame clones and misses some; the assay was immunoSEQ multiplex PCR. The sample lists tens of thousands of clones; about 93% were seen once. This chain links TRBV30 with TRBJ2-4; tentative D call: TRBD2 (5 bases). The TCR was taken from a human donor in good health. Sequencing used non-Treg CD4+ T cells sorted from blood. Here the CDR3 DNA reads TGTGCCTGGAGTGGCGGGTTCGAGGGAGTTTCTCAGTACTTC. It specifies CAWSGGFEGVSQYF.